The 9 T cell receptor beta chains listed next were all sequenced from one sample in a study of T cells after yellow fever vaccination. Each CDR3 protein is one row after TCRdb ran MiXCR on the 5' RACE reads. The sample has around 140,000 distinct CDR3 sequences, just over 6.5% seen once. The sequenced sample was CD4+ T cells sorted from PBMCs, obtained 10 days after the yellow fever booster vaccination. These receptors all come from a man under 40 who received the YFV17D yellow fever vaccine.

This clonotype has at least ten counts. The CDR3 DNA follows: TGTGCCACCACGGCCCAGCGGGCTTTATATGAGCAGTTCTTC. Residues: CATTAQRALYEQFF. The rearrangement joins TRBV18 to TRBJ2-1, with D perhaps TRBD2 (6 bases). Germline V gene sequence: CDR1 KGHSH, CDR2 LQKENI. The CDR3 sequence is 14 residues long. Trimming stripped 10 bases from V and 8 bases from J, with 21 bases between.

In its sample, this clonotype was seen a few times. The rearrangement uses TRBV29-1 and TRBJ1-1; no firm D call. This CDR3 spans 13 amino acids. Trimming took off 5 bases at V and 1 base at J, with 11 bases between the two ends. CDR1 and CDR2 (germline): SQVTM, ANQGSEA. The CDR3 is CSVRRQTNTEAFF. The CDR3 nucleotides are TGCAGCGTTAGGCGTCAGACGAACACTGAAGCTTTCTTT. Full variable domain (rest looked up from reference TRBV29-1 and TRBJ1-1): SAVISQKPSRDICQRGTSLTIQCQVDSQVTMMFWYRQQPGQSLTLIATANQGSEATYESGFVIDKFPISRPNLTFSTLTVSNMSPEDSSIYLCSVRRQTNTEAFFGQGTRLTVV.

The V and J genes are TRBV20-1 and TRBJ2-3, with 8 positions matching TRBD2. V lost 6 bases and J lost 2; bases outside the gene matches: 10. This CDR3 region has 15 residues. Germline lookup yields CDR1 DFQATT and CDR2 SNEGSKA (reference sequence). DNA for the CDR3: TGCAGTGCCCAACAGTTCGGGAGGGACACAGATACGCAGTATTTT. This translates into CSAQQFGRDTDTQYF.

The table lists this clonotype with many counts. The rearrangement joins TRBV7-9 to TRBJ2-1; 7 nucleotides match TRBD2. Germline CDR1 SEHNR, CDR2 FQNEAQ (reference sequence). This CDR3 contains 15 residues. Losses at the gene ends were 1 base for V and 8 bases for J; bases not matched to a gene: 8. For the CDR3, the DNA is TGTGCCAGCAGCTTAGGCGGGAGATTGAGCGATGAGCAGTTCTTC. Its protein product is CASSLGGRLSDEQFF.

This clonotype was seen ten or more times. This chain uses TRBV5-1 with TRBJ2-3, with D unresolved. Germline loops: CDR1 SGHRS, CDR2 YFSETQ. V lost 7 bases, J lost 6 bases, and 21 bases lay in between. This CDR3 contains 15 residues. CDR3 in DNA: TGCGCCAGCGGACCGCAACCCCAACCCGGGGATACGCAGTATTTT. Its translation is CASGPQPQPGDTQYF. Together with reference TRBV5-1 and TRBJ2-3, the CDR3 gives the full variable domain: KAGVTQTPRYLIKTRGQQVTLSCSPISGHRSVSWYQQTPGQGLQFLFEYFSETQRNKGNFPGRFSGRQFSNSRSEMNVSTLELGDSALYLCASGPQPQPGDTQYFGPGTRLTVL.

This clonotype has at least ten counts. The V and J genes are TRBV2 and TRBJ2-7, with a tentative D call TRBD1 (6 bases). The V end was cut by 1 base, the J end by 2 bases, with 6 bases between. Germline CDR1 SNHLY, CDR2 FYNNEI. This CDR3 has 13 amino acids. CDR3 in amino acids: CASSEGTAYEQYF. The CDR3 coding sequence is TGTGCCAGCAGTGAAGGGACAGCCTACGAGCAGTACTTC.

J is TRBJ2-6 and V is TRBV10-2; D call uncertain. Trimming shortened V by 6 bases and J by 2 bases, and 17 bases separated the two germline ends. CDR1 and CDR2 (germline): WSHSY, SAAADI. CDR3 size: 17 residues. The CDR3 nucleotides are TGCGCCAGCAGCGCCTCCGGGTCCCGGACTGGGGCCAACGTCCTGACTTTC. Its protein product is CASSASGSRTGANVLTF.

The V call is TRBV10-1, the J call TRBJ1-5; no definite D call. The germline V gene encodes CDR1 WNHNN and CDR2 SYGVQD (reference sequence). V was trimmed by 3 bases and J by 7 bases, leaving 7 bases between them. The CDR3 runs to 12 residues. The CDR3 is CASSDSGQPQHF. CDR3 bases: TGCGCCAGCAGTGATTCGGGACAGCCCCAGCATTTT.

This clonotype was picked up many times. The rearrangement links TRBV10-3 to TRBJ1-1; D perhaps matches TRBD1 (6 bases). Germline CDR1 and CDR2: ENHRY and SYGVKD. The CDR3 runs 14 residues. V was pared by 5 bases and J by 2 bases, with 12 bases between. The CDR3 bases are TGTGCCATCAGTTACACACAGGGTAACACTGAAGCTTTCTTT. Translation gives CAISYTQGNTEAFF.